These 25 T cell receptor beta chains originate from one sample sequenced in a study of T cells in Graves' hyperthyroidism and ophthalmopathy. Amplified TCR beta CDR3 regions derived from RNA transcripts. The HTBI primer set was used in a first-round RT-PCR of the TCR CDR3. MiXCR, run by TCRdb on the multiplex PCR reads, gives a single entry per CDR3 protein. The sample contains about 710,000 distinct CDR3 sequences, around 15% of which appear only once. The sample consisted of blood. The receptors here all came from a man aged 18 to 30 with Graves' hyperthyroidism.

In its sample, this clonotype was seen a few times. V is TRBV4-1 and J is TRBJ2-5; 7 nucleotides line up with TRBD1. V was pared by 1 base and J by 1 base, with 6 bases of the junction left unmatched. The germline V gene has CDR1 MGHRA and CDR2 YSYEKL. The CDR3 runs to 16 residues. This chain's CDR3 is CASSQGPTGIQETQYF. CDR3 nucleotides: TGCGCCAGCAGCCAAGGGCCGACAGGGATCCAAGAGACCCAGTACTTC.

V usage is TRBV7-9 and J usage is TRBJ1-1; no definite D call. CDR1 and CDR2 (germline): SEHNR, FQNEAQ (reference sequence). The germline V and J ends were trimmed by 3 bases and 5 bases, with 19 bases remaining between them. The CDR3 totals 16 residues. The CDR3 sequence is CASSFRLAGGKTEAFF. The CDR3 DNA reads TGTGCCAGCAGCTTTAGGCTAGCGGGAGGAAAAACTGAAGCTTTCTTT.

At least ten counts were recorded for this clonotype. The rearrangement uses TRBV12-3 or TRBV12-4 and TRBJ2-7; possible D gene TRBD1, 6 bases. V was trimmed by 4 bases and J by 2 bases, leaving 15 bases between them. This CDR3 is 15 amino acids long. CDR3 amino acids: CASSSPTGIAYEQYF. In DNA, the CDR3 is TGTGCCAGCAGTTCCCCTACAGGGATCGCCTACGAGCAGTACTTC.

This clonotype has only a few counts. The chain carries TRBV7-9 and TRBJ2-3; D is possibly TRBD1 or TRBD2 (5 bases each). The germline V gene has CDR1 SEHNR and CDR2 FQNEAQ (reference sequence). The CDR3 sequence is 17 residues long. V was cut by 1 base and J by 0 bases, with 14 bases left in between. The CDR3 reads CASSLVGRDRSTDTQYF. Here the CDR3 DNA reads TGTGCCAGCAGCTTAGTCGGACGGGACCGGAGCACAGATACGCAGTATTTT. Combining the CDR3 with reference TRBV7-9 and TRBJ2-3 gives the whole variable domain DTGVSQNPRHKITKRGQNVTFRCDPISEHNRLYWYRQTLGQGPEFLTYFQNEAQLEKSRLLSDRFSAERPKGSFSTLEIQRTEQGDSAMYLCASSLVGRDRSTDTQYFGPGTRLTVL.

This clonotype appeared many times. The chain uses TRBV15 and TRBJ1-1; TRBD1 agrees at 11 bases. The CDR3 consists of 14 residues. V lost 3 bases, J lost 3 bases, and 0 bases stayed unmatched. In germline, CDR1 is LNHNV, CDR2 YYDKDF (reference sequence). The CDR3 region is CATSRDRGHTEAFF. The CDR3 DNA is TGTGCCACCAGCAGGGACAGGGGGCACACTGAAGCTTTCTTT. The whole variable domain, remainder taken from reference TRBV15 and TRBJ1-1, is DAMVIQNPRYQVTQFGKPVTLSCSQTLNHNVMYWYQQKSSQAPKLLFHYYDKDFNNEADTPDNFQSRRPNTSFCFLDIRSPGLGDTAMYLCATSRDRGHTEAFFGQGTRLTVV.

This clonotype came up many times. V is TRBV20-1 and J is TRBJ2-3; TRBD2 matches 8 bases. The trim removed 0 bases at V and 7 bases at J, leaving 12 bases unmatched. This CDR3 is built from 16 residues. Germline V gene sequence: CDR1 DFQATT, CDR2 SNEGSKA (reference sequence). CDR3 residues: CSARDPPAGVWNTQYF. CDR3 DNA sequence: TGCAGTGCTAGAGATCCGCCAGCGGGAGTGTGGAATACGCAGTATTTT.

In this sample, this clonotype turned up many times. The chain employs TRBV11-2 and TRBJ2-3; D is ambiguous. This CDR3 has 13 amino acids. Germline CDR1 is SGHAT and CDR2 is FQNNGV. V was cut by 4 bases and J by 5 bases, with 10 bases left in between. The CDR3 reads CASSSGIQDTQYF. CDR3 DNA: TGTGCCAGCAGCTCCGGAATACAAGATACGCAGTATTTT.

This clonotype was seen ten or more times. The chain has TRBV27 and TRBJ1-5, with D tentatively TRBD1 (5 bases). The germline V gene encodes CDR1 MNHEY and CDR2 SMNVEV (reference sequence). Trimming pared 5 bases from V and 10 bases from J, leaving 18 bases between. The CDR3 loop spans 14 amino acids. The CDR3 is CASSGAGGAEPQHF. CDR3 in DNA: TGTGCCAGCAGTGGAGCAGGCGGGGCCGAACCCCAGCATTTT.

This clonotype was recorded many times. This sequence joins TRBV20-1 and TRBJ2-7; D perhaps matches TRBD1 (6 bases). Germline assignment: CDR1 DFQATT and CDR2 SNEGSKA (reference sequence). The CDR3 is 13 amino acids. V lost 5 bases, J lost 2 bases, and 13 bases lay in between. The DNA for the CDR3 is TGCAGTGCTGGACAGCAACAGACCTACGAGCAGTACTTC. Protein sequence: CSAGQQQTYEQYF.

This clonotype was recorded a few times. This rearrangement joins TRBV20-1 to TRBJ1-1, with TRBD1 matching over 8 bases. J gave up 1 base and V 6 bases, and 7 bases lay outside the gene matches. Germline V lookup: CDR1 DFQATT, CDR2 SNEGSKA (reference sequence). The CDR3 has 14 amino acids. The CDR3 is CSAPRQGWNTEAFF. The CDR3 DNA reads TGCAGTGCGCCGCGACAGGGGTGGAACACTGAAGCTTTCTTT.

To note about this clonotype: A much bigger clone sits one base away, suggesting this may be a read error. The chain recombines TRBV6-2 or TRBV6-3 with TRBJ2-1; 9 nucleotides align to TRBD2. In germline, CDR1 is MNHEY, CDR2 SVGEGT. This CDR3 comprises 17 residues. The V gene end was trimmed by 5 bases and the J gene end by 0 bases; junction bases not matched to a gene: 8. CDR3 sequence (DNA): TGTGCCAGCAGTCGCGTATTTAGCGGGGGCTCCTACAATGAGCAGTTCTTC. Translation: CASSRVFSGGSYNEQFF.

This clonotype was seen a few times. The chain has TRBV29-1 and TRBJ2-7; the match to TRBD2 covers 7 bases. The V segment lost 6 bases and the J segment 3 bases; nucleotides outside the gene matches: 8. The germline V gene encodes CDR1 SQVTM and CDR2 ANQGSEA. The length of the CDR3 is 13 residues. The CDR3 sequence: CSVRTTSRYEQYF. CDR3 nucleotides: TGCAGCGTGAGGACGACTAGCCGCTACGAGCAGTACTTC.

The sample holds many counts of this clonotype. This sequence joins TRBV27 and TRBJ2-3; D is unresolved. CDR3 size: 14 residues. Germline CDR1 reads MNHEY; CDR2 reads SMNVEV (reference sequence). The V end lost 3 bases, the J end lost 1 base, and 8 bases lay between the germline ends. The DNA for the CDR3 is TGTGCCAGCAGTTTCGGACCCGGCACAGATACGCAGTATTTT. Translated, it gives CASSFGPGTDTQYF.

This CDR3 is CATSRDGGGQGRETQYF. CDR3 in DNA: TGTGCCACCAGCAGAGACGGTGGGGGCCAGGGCCGCGAGACCCAGTACTTC. The chain employs TRBV15 and TRBJ2-5; D possibly corresponds to TRBD1 (6 bases). Trimming shortened V by 0 bases and J by 5 bases, and 19 bases separated the two germline ends. Germline values: CDR1 LNHNV, CDR2 YYDKDF (reference sequence). This CDR3 spans 17 amino acids.

This clonotype occurred many times. CDR3 in DNA: TGTGCCAGCGGCCGTCTAGCATCCGAAAAACTGTTTTTT. It is translated as CASGRLASEKLFF. The J gene is TRBJ1-4, the V gene TRBV12-3 or TRBV12-4; D is uncertain. Between the trimmed V and J ends, which lost 8 bases and 8 bases, there was a span of 15 bases. The CDR3 is made up of 13 amino acids.

CDR3 nucleotides: TGCGCCAGCAGCGTATTGACAGACTACAATGAGCAGTTCTTC. It is translated as CASSVLTDYNEQFF. The chain recombines TRBV5-1 with TRBJ2-1; D may be TRBD1 (5 bases). The V and J ends lost 4 bases and 3 bases respectively, with 11 bases between them. This CDR3 spans 14 amino acids. Per the germline V gene, CDR1 is SGHRS and CDR2 is YFSETQ.

This clonotype has only a few counts. The chain couples TRBV20-1 to TRBJ2-1, with 10 bases identical to TRBD2. The trim removed 3 bases at V and 4 bases at J, leaving 9 bases unmatched. Germline assignment: CDR1 DFQATT and CDR2 SNEGSKA (reference sequence). CDR3 size: 16 residues. Here the CDR3 DNA reads TGCAGTGCTAGGCGGACTAGCGGAAGACAATACAATGAGCAGTTCTTC. This codes for CSARRTSGRQYNEQFF.

V and J are TRBV6-2 or TRBV6-3 and TRBJ2-1; TRBD1 matches 8 bases. Germline V gene data show CDR1 as MNHEY and CDR2 as SVGEGT. This CDR3 is built from 15 residues. J gave up 7 bases and V 5 bases, and 10 bases lay outside the gene matches. The CDR3 reads CASSGGQGVVNEQFF. For the CDR3, the DNA is TGTGCCAGCAGTGGAGGACAGGGCGTGGTAAATGAGCAGTTCTTC.

The sample holds a few counts of this clonotype. The V gene is TRBV24-1, the J gene TRBJ2-3, with 7 bases aligning to TRBD2. Trimming at V came to 9 bases and at J to 4 bases, leaving 0 bases not matched to a gene. CDR1 is KGHDR, CDR2 SFDVKD, per germline. The CDR3 covers 11 residues. The CDR3 sequence is CATGRADTQYF. CDR3 DNA sequence: TGTGCCACCGGGAGGGCAGATACGCAGTATTTT.

This clonotype was recorded at least ten times. This sequence joins TRBV2 and TRBJ2-5; D tentatively fits TRBD1 or TRBD2 (6 bases each). Trimming removed 2 bases from V and 5 bases from J, with 15 bases in between. The CDR3 has 15 amino acids. The V gene's germline CDR1 is SNHLY and CDR2 FYNNEI. The CDR3 coding sequence is TGTGCCAGCAGTGAAAGTATGGGGGGCCGGGAGACCCAGTACTTC. This encodes CASSESMGGRETQYF.

In this sample, this clonotype turned up a few times. The chain is built from TRBV7-9 and TRBJ2-2; 7 bases map to TRBD2. Germline V CDR1 and CDR2: SEHNR, FQNEAQ (reference sequence). Unmatched junction bases numbered 4, after V lost 2 bases and J lost 7 bases. CDR3 length: 14 residues. The CDR3 nucleotides are TGTGCCAGCAGCTTAACCGGGACTAACGGGGAGCTGTTTTTT. This codes for CASSLTGTNGELFF.

This clonotype turned up a few times. V gene TRBV12-3 or TRBV12-4 combines with J gene TRBJ2-5, with D maybe TRBD1 (6 bases). This CDR3 region has 13 residues. Trimming removed 6 bases from V and 5 bases from J, with 13 bases in between. The CDR3 sequence: CASSRAGDETQYF. The DNA for the CDR3 is TGTGCCAGCAGCAGGGCAGGGGACGAGACCCAGTACTTC.

The V and J genes are TRBV20-1 and TRBJ2-1; 10 bases match TRBD2. The junction had 6 bases not matched to a gene; V was cut back by 5 bases and J by 5 bases. This CDR3 spans 14 amino acids. Germline assignment: CDR1 DFQATT and CDR2 SNEGSKA (reference sequence). The CDR3 loop is CSALTSGEDNEQFF. In DNA form, the CDR3 reads TGCAGTGCTCTCACTAGCGGGGAAGACAATGAGCAGTTCTTC.

This clonotype was detected a few times. The V gene is TRBV5-6, the J gene TRBJ1-1; TRBD1 agrees at 7 bases. The CDR3 has 14 amino acids. Germline V gives CDR1 SGHDT, CDR2 YYEEEE. V shed 4 bases, J shed 5 bases, and the junction held 8 bases outside the gene matches. The CDR3 sequence is CASSERGRGTEAFF. Here the CDR3 DNA reads TGTGCCAGCAGCGAGAGGGGGCGCGGAACTGAAGCTTTCTTT.

This clonotype was counted only a few times. The chain is built from TRBV29-1 and TRBJ2-1; D possibly corresponds to TRBD1 (5 bases). Trimming stripped 4 bases from V and 10 bases from J, with 14 bases between. This CDR3 is built from 12 residues. CDR1 and CDR2 from the germline V gene are SQVTM and ANQGSEA. CDR3 residues: CSVGKGIGEQFF. As DNA, the CDR3 is TGCAGCGTTGGAAAGGGGATTGGCGAGCAGTTCTTC.